These 20 T cell receptor beta chains were all obtained from the same sample, sequenced in a study of blood T cell repertoires in COVID-19. Assay used: immunoSEQ multiplex PCR; TCRdb lists only in-frame clones, some missing. Among fewer than 350,000 clones, approximately 86% were seen once, and the ten largest hold approximately 1%. The sequenced sample was PBMCs or T cells enriched from blood (not recorded which). These receptors came from a woman between 25 and 40 years old who had recovered from COVID-19.

The V and J genes are TRBV29-1 and TRBJ2-4, with 8 positions matching TRBD2. With 4 bases clipped from V and 0 bases from J, the junction kept 2 bases outside the gene matches. The length of the CDR3 is 14 residues. Germline lookup yields CDR1 SQVTM and CDR2 ANQGSEA. As DNA, the CDR3 is TGCAGCGTTGCCGGGAGGGTAGCCAAAAACATTCAGTACTTC. It codes for CSVAGRVAKNIQYF.

The genes are TRBV10-3 and TRBJ2-2; TRBD1 aligns across 9 bases. Per germline, CDR1 ENHRY and CDR2 SYGVKD. The CDR3 covers 12 residues. V was pared by 8 bases and J by 6 bases, with 1 base of the junction left unmatched. CDR3 loop: CAIGQGPGELFF. The CDR3 nucleotides read TGTGCCATCGGACAGGGGCCCGGGGAGCTGTTTTTT.

The chain joins TRBV2 to TRBJ1-1, with TRBD1 as a possible D gene (5 bases). Looked up from germline, CDR1 is SNHLY and CDR2 is FYNNEI. The CDR3 runs 14 residues. The V end lost 4 bases, the J end lost 2 bases, and 11 bases lay between the germline ends. The CDR3, as DNA: TGTGCCAGCAGTGGCCCGGGGGGAAACACTGAAGCTTTCTTT. This encodes CASSGPGGNTEAFF. Full variable domain (rest looked up from reference TRBV2 and TRBJ1-1): EPEVTQTPSHQVTQMGQEVILRCVPISNHLYFYWYRQILGQKVEFLVSFYNNEISEKSEIFDDQFSVERPDGSNFTLKIRSTKLEDSAMYFCASSGPGGNTEAFFGQGTRLTVV.

The rearrangement joins TRBV28 to TRBJ2-1, with TRBD2 matching 7 bases. The CDR3 loop spans 17 amino acids. The V segment lost 2 bases and the J segment 4 bases; nucleotides outside the gene matches: 11. CDR1 is MDHEN and CDR2 is SYDVKM in the germline V gene. CDR3 region: CASSLGASGKVYNEQFF. The CDR3 bases are TGTGCCAGCAGTTTAGGAGCGAGCGGGAAGGTTTACAATGAGCAGTTCTTC. Full variable domain (rest looked up from reference TRBV28 and TRBJ2-1): DVKVTQSSRYLVKRTGEKVFLECVQDMDHENMFWYRQDPGLGLRLIYFSYDVKMKEKGDIPEGYSVSREKKERFSLILESASTNQTSMYLCASSLGASGKVYNEQFFGPGTRLTVL.

CDR3 in amino acids: CASSFAGNSGNTIYF. CDR3 in DNA: TGTGCCAGCAGCTTTGCAGGAAACTCTGGAAACACCATATATTTT. This chain joins TRBV7-2 and TRBJ1-3; D unclear. Per germline, CDR1 SGHTA and CDR2 FQGNSA. V lost 3 bases and J lost 0, with 9 bases in between. The CDR3 has 15 residues.

The J gene is TRBJ2-7, the V gene TRBV2, with a tentative D call TRBD1 (6 bases). Per the germline V gene, CDR1 is SNHLY and CDR2 is FYNNEI. CDR3 length: 15 residues. V was trimmed by 1 base and J by 2 bases, leaving 12 bases between them. CDR3 DNA sequence: TGTGCCAGCAGTGAAGGACTAACAGGGACCTACGAGCAGTACTTC. Translation: CASSEGLTGTYEQYF.

The chain links TRBV4-1 to TRBJ2-3, with 13 bases identical to TRBD2. With V trimmed by 8 bases and J by 2 bases, 22 bases remained unmatched. CDR1 and CDR2 (germline): MGHRA, YSYEKL. The CDR3 sequence is 21 residues long. In DNA form, the CDR3 reads TGCGCCAGCCGCTCCCCTACTTGGACTAGCGGGAGAGGTCGGGACACAGATACGCAGTATTTT. This translates into CASRSPTWTSGRGRDTDTQYF.

V gene TRBV27 combines with J gene TRBJ1-2; 7 positions match TRBD1. This CDR3 comprises 12 residues. The V and J ends lost 4 bases and 6 bases, in that order; junction bases with no gene match: 2. Germline V gene data show CDR1 as MNHEY and CDR2 as SMNVEV (reference sequence). The CDR3 here is CASSSGGHGYTF. The CDR3 coding sequence is TGTGCCAGCAGTTCAGGGGGGCATGGCTACACCTTC.

The V gene is TRBV5-6, the J gene TRBJ1-3, with unresolved D. The ends were cut back, 1 base at V and 4 bases at J, with 6 bases in the middle. Germline-derived CDR1 and CDR2 are SGHDT and YYEEEE. This CDR3 has 13 residues. CDR3 coding DNA: TGTGCCAGCAGCTTGCCGGGGGGAAACACCATATATTTT. Its protein product is CASSLPGGNTIYF.

The chain carries TRBV7-3 and TRBJ1-2, with 7 bases fitting TRBD1. With 0 bases clipped from V and 2 bases from J, the junction kept 9 bases outside the gene matches. Germline CDR1 and CDR2: SGHTA and FQGTGA. The CDR3 totals 17 residues. The CDR3 region is CASSLTPPGRGNYGYTF. CDR3 sequence (DNA): TGTGCCAGCAGCTTAACCCCCCCCGGCAGGGGGAACTATGGCTACACCTTC.

The V call is TRBV7-3, the J call TRBJ2-7, with TRBD2 matching 10 bases. After removal of 0 bases from V and 0 bases from J, the junction contained 14 bases not matched to a gene. The CDR3 is made up of 20 amino acids. Germline CDR1 reads SGHTA; CDR2 reads FQGTGA. Written as DNA, the CDR3 is TGTGCCAGCAGCTTAACTCCAGTGAGTTATAGCGGGGGGTACTCCTACGAGCAGTACTTC. Amino acid sequence: CASSLTPVSYSGGYSYEQYF.

The V gene is TRBV12-3 or TRBV12-4, the J gene TRBJ2-3; D is possibly TRBD2 (5 bases). The CDR3 runs to 13 residues. Trimming cost V 8 bases and J 4 bases, with 13 bases left between them. The CDR3 DNA sequence: TGTGCCAGCTTCCTCCAGAGGGCAGATACGCAGTATTTT. This gives the protein CASFLQRADTQYF.

The chain is built from TRBV28 and TRBJ1-2; the D is unclear. The CDR3 runs 14 residues. With 2 bases removed from V and 4 bases from J, the gap between germline ends came to 11 bases. Germline V gene lookup returns CDR1 MDHEN and CDR2 SYDVKM. The CDR3 bases are TGTGCCAGCAGTTTAGGCGGGGTGGTCTATGGCTACACCTTC. Translation: CASSLGGVVYGYTF.

A single count supports this clone. The gene calls are TRBV27 and TRBJ2-7; tentative D call: TRBD2 (5 bases). The germline gives CDR1 MNHEY, CDR2 SMNVEV (reference sequence). Trimming removed 0 bases from V and 2 bases from J, with 11 bases in between. The CDR3 extends over 15 amino acids. The CDR3 sequence: CASSLSSGEAYEQYF. CDR3 bases: TGTGCCAGCAGTTTATCATCCGGGGAAGCCTACGAGCAGTACTTC.

The chain combines TRBV9 with TRBJ2-5; TRBD1 matches 8 bases. CDR1 and CDR2 from the germline V gene are SGDLS and YYNGEE. The length of the CDR3 is 15 residues. V was clipped by 4 bases and J by 4 bases; unmatched bases: 9. CDR3 DNA: TGTGCCAGCAGCCCACCAGACAGGGGACCAGAGACCCAGTACTTC. The encoded protein is CASSPPDRGPETQYF.

The chain employs TRBV28 and TRBJ1-5; D unresolved. Deletions cut 8 bases from V and 4 bases from J, with 18 bases between. The CDR3 runs to 15 residues. The germline V gene encodes CDR1 MDHEN and CDR2 SYDVKM. CDR3 bases: TGTGCCAGCTATGGCGGCCGCCGGTCTAATCAGCCCCAGCATTTT. It translates to CASYGGRRSNQPQHF.

This clone appeared a single time. The chain links TRBV24-1 to TRBJ2-2, with 9 bases identical to TRBD1. The CDR3 is 14 residues long. Trimming removed 4 bases from V and 4 bases from J; junction bases left unmatched: 0. Germline V lookup: CDR1 KGHDR, CDR2 SFDVKD. CDR3 amino acids: CATSETGGTGELFF. The CDR3 region has the DNA TGTGCCACCAGTGAGACAGGGGGCACCGGGGAGCTGTTTTTT.

This chain uses TRBV28 with TRBJ2-7; D gene uncertain. Germline V gene data show CDR1 as MDHEN and CDR2 as SYDVKM. The CDR3 loop spans 11 amino acids. V was clipped by 6 bases and J by 4 bases, with 7 bases between them. The CDR3 loop reads CASRLFYEQYF. As DNA, the CDR3 is TGTGCCAGCAGACTATTTTACGAGCAGTACTTC.

This rearrangement joins TRBV7-3 to TRBJ2-7; 9 bases match TRBD2. The length of the CDR3 is 14 residues. Germline V gives CDR1 SGHTA, CDR2 FQGTGA. Unmatched junction bases numbered 4, after V lost 2 bases and J lost 5 bases. CDR3: CASSLAGGKDEQYF. The DNA for the CDR3 is TGTGCCAGCAGCTTAGCGGGAGGGAAAGACGAGCAGTACTTC.

In its sample, this clone was seen a few times. The CDR3: CASSVAAGGKETQYF. The CDR3 DNA follows: TGTGCCAGCAGCGTAGCGGCAGGGGGTAAAGAGACCCAGTACTTC. The chain employs TRBV9 and TRBJ2-5, with TRBD1 matching 7 bases. CDR1 SGDLS and CDR2 YYNGEE come from the germline V gene. This CDR3 region has 15 residues. The V segment lost 0 bases and the J segment 3 bases; nucleotides outside the gene matches: 5.